The source of this T cell receptor (beta chain) is a study of cytomegalovirus exposure and HLA in healthy donors. Study overall: Previous work identified roughly 120 million unique TCR beta sequences from roughly 170 million T cells.

With 60 Vbeta and 13 Jbeta primers, the PCR was carried out. The data were produced by immunoSEQ multiplex PCR, yet TCRdb's version contains in-frame clones alone and is incomplete. The sample totals about 120,000 clones. V was clipped by 1 base and J by 3 bases, with 16 bases between them. The CDR3 has 17 amino acids. The germline V gene has CDR1 LGHNA and CDR2 YSLEER. The TCR sequence derives from a man in his forties in good health and CMV-seropositive. This rearrangement joins TRBV4-3 to TRBJ2-1; D perhaps matches TRBD2 (6 bases). The sequencing input was PBMCs. CDR3: CASSQGWGVGDYNEQFF. DNA of the CDR3: TGCGCCAGCAGCCAAGGGTGGGGGGTAGGGGACTACAATGAGCAGTTCTTC.